What follows describes a single TCR beta chain. Its antigen remains undetermined. Base quality data are lacking; no much larger clone is found one base away. Donors formed part of the validation cohort, which comprised 95 to 150 subjects and was distinct from the first cohort of 550 to 850 subjects. This sample was included in a study of cytomegalovirus exposure and HLA in healthy donors (dated by TCRdb to 2015 to 2018). Looking at the study overall: According to a later analysis, the approximately 120 validation repertoires were produced on the same platform as the roughly 720 repertoires of the first cohort. A separate validation cohort of 100 to 150 different subjects was used in addition to the approximately 700-subject first cohort. To predict cytomegalovirus infection status, the study brought together high-throughput TCR immunosequencing, statistical association of individual TCRs with disease status, and machine learning. The study aimed to test whether cataloging public T cell receptors could reveal signatures of past pathogen exposure.

CDR1 and CDR2 (MNHGY, SAAAGT) derive from the germline V gene. V has 10 bases trimmed and J has 6 bases trimmed; junction bases matching no gene number 14. From cysteine to phenylalanine, the CDR3 is 15 amino acids long. Just CDR3 DNA is preserved here, 45 bases in frame from base 1. The library was obtained by the immunoSEQ multiplex PCR assay. For the original study's pipeline: A statistical classification framework was developed to diagnose cytomegalovirus status using the catalog of TCR beta chain sequences. TCRdb retrieved this table from immuneACCESS and kept in-frame rearrangements only. Not all clones are present; in checked studies, unresolved V genes account for under half, and no reason is known for the remainder. The D gene and trimming were derived from the DNA, and the V and J assignments and clone size from that table. Counted in this sample were more than 130,000 clones; almost 90% of them appeared once. The ten largest clones take up over 6.5% of the sample.

What the research found in general, with its limitations: A later analysis lacked HLA typing for the validation cohort, so it scored co-occurrence in that cohort across all 120 repertoires. The authors suggested that the approach could potentially be extended to other disease states and immunological phenotypes. In the study, 150 to 200 TCR beta chains were listed as associated with cytomegalovirus. Most TCR sequences were observed very rarely across donors, whereas some public TCRs were present in many individuals. In a later analysis, TCRs clustered in the first cohort were found to also tend to co-occur in the roughly 130 validation repertoires, with approximately 93% of cluster scores above 0. In vitro tests confirmed that a few of the cytomegalovirus-associated TCR beta chains recognize cytomegalovirus antigens. The classifier was reported to diagnose cytomegalovirus status with high specificity and sensitivity in both the original and validation cohorts.

The chain was built from TRBV6-8 and TRBJ1-5, with TRBD1 matching 8 junction bases. This clonotype was sampled from a woman younger than 35 in good health and CMV-seropositive. Sequencing was done on a sample of PBMCs. The CDR3 protein: CANKLMTGAGQPQHF. In nucleotide form, the sequence is TGTGCCAACAAACTAATGACAGGGGCGGGTCAGCCCCAGCATTTT.